Below, one TCR beta chain is given with its context. Its antigen is unknown. This entry is derived from a study of identical twins. The CDR3 sequence is 15 residues long. Between the trimmed V and J ends, which lost 8 bases and 0 bases, there was a span of 14 bases. Study-level findings and limits: Partly confounded zero-insertion analyses could result from invariant MAIT and iNKT cells. Insertions were reduced in abundant cord blood beta clonotypes but not in memory repertoires.

Only healthy Caucasians were included as donors. A universal primer site came from template switching; cDNA carried unique molecular identifiers. Via MiXCR, TCRdb re-called the 5' RACE reads, giving one row per CDR3 protein. The sample consists of hundreds of thousands of distinct CDR3 sequences, roughly 6.2% of them appearing once. The sequence came from a young man in good health. Sequencing was done on a sample of naive T cells sorted from blood. V and J are TRBV12-3 or TRBV12-4 and TRBJ1-5; D gene uncertain. The CDR3 is CASAIRPFSNQPQHF. The CDR3 nucleotides read TGTGCCAGCGCAATAAGGCCTTTTAGCAATCAGCCCCAGCATTTT.